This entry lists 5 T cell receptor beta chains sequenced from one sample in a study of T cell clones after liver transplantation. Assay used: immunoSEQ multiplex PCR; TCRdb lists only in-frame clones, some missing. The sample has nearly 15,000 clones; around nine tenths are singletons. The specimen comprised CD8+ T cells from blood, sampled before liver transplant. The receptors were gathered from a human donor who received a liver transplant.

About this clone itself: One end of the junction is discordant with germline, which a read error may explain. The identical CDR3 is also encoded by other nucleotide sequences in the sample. The CDR3 here is CAIRDNSNQPQHF. CDR3 sequence (DNA): TGTGCTATCAGGGACAATAGCAATCAGCCCCAGCATTTT. V and J are TRBV10-3 and TRBJ1-5; D is possibly TRBD1 (6 bases). Looked up from germline, CDR1 is ENHRY and CDR2 is SYGVKD. The CDR3 runs to 13 residues.

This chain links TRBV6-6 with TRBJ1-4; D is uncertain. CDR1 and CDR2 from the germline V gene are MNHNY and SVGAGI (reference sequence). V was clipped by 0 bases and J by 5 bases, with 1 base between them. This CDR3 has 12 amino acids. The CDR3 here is CASSYSNEKLFF. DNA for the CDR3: TGTGCCAGCAGTTACTCGAATGAAAAACTGTTTTTT.

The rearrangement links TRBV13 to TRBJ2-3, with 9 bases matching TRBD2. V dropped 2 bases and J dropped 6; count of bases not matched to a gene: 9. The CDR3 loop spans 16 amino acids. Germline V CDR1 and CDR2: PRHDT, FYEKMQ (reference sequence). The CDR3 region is CASSLPSGNVLDTQYF. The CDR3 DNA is TGTGCCAGCAGCTTACCTAGCGGGAATGTCTTGGATACGCAGTATTTT.

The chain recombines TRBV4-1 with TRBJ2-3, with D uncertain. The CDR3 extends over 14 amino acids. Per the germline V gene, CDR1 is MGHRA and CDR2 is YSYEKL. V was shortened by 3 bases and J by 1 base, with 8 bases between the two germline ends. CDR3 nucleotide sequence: TGCGCCAGCAGCCACGCCGGTCGCACAGATACGCAGTATTTT. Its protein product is CASSHAGRTDTQYF.

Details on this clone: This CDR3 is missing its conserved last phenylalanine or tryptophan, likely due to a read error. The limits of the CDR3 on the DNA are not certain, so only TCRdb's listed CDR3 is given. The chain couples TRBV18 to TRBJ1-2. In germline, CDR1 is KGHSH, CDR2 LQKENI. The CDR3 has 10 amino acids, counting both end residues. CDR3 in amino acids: CASSHLLVNL.